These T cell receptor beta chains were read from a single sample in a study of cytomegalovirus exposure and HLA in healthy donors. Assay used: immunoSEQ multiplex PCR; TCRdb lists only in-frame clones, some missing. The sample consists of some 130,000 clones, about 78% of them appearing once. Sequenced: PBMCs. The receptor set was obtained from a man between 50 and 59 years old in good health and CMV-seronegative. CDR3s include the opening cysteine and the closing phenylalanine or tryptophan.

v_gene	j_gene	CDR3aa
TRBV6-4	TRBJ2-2	CASSDSQGRTGELFF
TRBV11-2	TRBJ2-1	CASSTYRGPAGHEQFF
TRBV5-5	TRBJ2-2	CASSFGPFAGGNTGELFF
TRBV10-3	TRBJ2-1	CAIRPRGSDEQFF
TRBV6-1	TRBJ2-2	CASRRTDANTGELFF
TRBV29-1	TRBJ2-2	CSVDITGELFF
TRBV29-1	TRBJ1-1	CSVVRRGWDTEAFF
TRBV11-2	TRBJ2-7	CASSLTVFLADEQYF
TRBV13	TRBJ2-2	CASSLGGLAVGDTGELFF
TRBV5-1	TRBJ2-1	CASSKGEFVLDEQFF